These 18 T cell receptor beta chains were sequenced from one sample in a study of T cells in Graves' hyperthyroidism and ophthalmopathy. Amplification targeted TCR beta CDR3 regions from RNA transcripts. Researchers ran a first-round RT-PCR on the TCR CDR3 using the HTBI primer set. Each CDR3 protein gets one entry after TCRdb re-called the multiplex PCR reads with MiXCR. The sample records under 750,000 distinct CDR3 sequences, roughly a sixth being singletons. The sequencing input was blood. Every receptor here comes from a woman aged 45-65 years with Graves' hyperthyroidism that later progressed to Graves' ophthalmopathy.

Only a few counts were recorded for this clonotype. The J gene is TRBJ2-1, the V gene TRBV5-1; 9 positions agree with TRBD1. The CDR3 length is 17 residues. The J segment lost 3 bases and the V segment lost 1 base, leaving 8 bases of the junction unmatched. CDR1 SGHRS and CDR2 YFSETQ come from the germline V gene. CDR3 sequence reads: CASSLTIPGQGYNEQFF. Written as DNA, the CDR3 is TGCGCCAGCAGCTTGACAATCCCGGGACAGGGCTACAATGAGCAGTTCTTC.

CDR3 DNA: TGTGCCAGCAGTTCGGCCAGGGGCCTGTCCAATGAGCAGTTCTTC. Residues: CASSSARGLSNEQFF. The chain joins TRBV6-5 to TRBJ2-1, with D possibly being TRBD1 (6 bases). V gave up 4 bases and J gave up 6 bases, with 16 bases separating them. CDR3 length: 15 residues. CDR1 is MNHEY, CDR2 SVGAGI, per germline.

This clonotype was seen a handful of times. The junction departs from the called germline gene at one end, perhaps through a read error. The chain combines TRBV2 with TRBJ1-4; possible D gene TRBD1, 6 bases. Germline-derived CDR1 and CDR2 are SNHLY and FYNNEI. The CDR3 loop spans 14 amino acids. The CDR3 is CASSDGRQDEKLSF. As DNA, the CDR3 is TGTGCCAGCAGTGACGGGCGACAGGATGAAAAACTGTCTTTT.

This chain uses TRBV10-3 with TRBJ1-2; a weak D match, TRBD1 (6 bases). This CDR3 contains 16 residues. V was cut by 0 bases and J by 4 bases, with 15 bases left in between. From germline, CDR1 is ENHRY and CDR2 SYGVKD. The CDR3 region is CAISESIQGLPYGYTF. The CDR3 nucleotides are TGTGCCATCAGTGAGTCGATACAGGGCCTCCCCTATGGCTACACCTTC.

This chain links TRBV20-1 with TRBJ1-3; D not certain. Germline CDR1 and CDR2: DFQATT and SNEGSKA (reference sequence). Deletions cut 6 bases from V and 8 bases from J, with 14 bases between. This CDR3 has 12 amino acids. CDR3 sequence reads: CSAIRVRDTIYF. CDR3 bases: TGCAGTGCCATACGGGTTCGGGACACCATATATTTT.

This clonotype was counted only a few times. The V and J genes are TRBV20-1 and TRBJ2-7, with no clear D. The V gene lost 1 base and the J gene lost 2 bases, with 6 bases spanning the gap. Germline CDR1 reads DFQATT; CDR2 reads SNEGSKA (reference sequence). This CDR3 region has 12 residues. CDR3 loop: CSARVSPYEQYF. CDR3 in DNA: TGCAGTGCTAGAGTCAGCCCCTACGAGCAGTACTTC.

This sequence joins TRBV19 and TRBJ2-7, with 8 bases fitting TRBD1. With V trimmed by 4 bases and J by 7 bases, 12 bases remained unmatched. The CDR3 length is 15 residues. Germline CDR1 LNHDA, CDR2 SQIVND (reference sequence). The CDR3: CASSKGQGIIGEQYF. The CDR3 DNA is TGTGCCAGTAGTAAAGGACAGGGAATAATCGGGGAGCAGTACTTC.

This clonotype was counted once. The chain recombines TRBV7-3 with TRBJ2-1; TRBD1 matches at 8 bases. Germline V gene data show CDR1 as SGHTA and CDR2 as FQGTGA. With V trimmed by 1 base and J by 2 bases, 7 bases remained unmatched. The CDR3 spans 17 residues. CDR3: CASSLKVGRGPYNEQFF. The CDR3, as DNA: TGTGCCAGCAGCTTAAAGGTGGGCAGGGGGCCCTACAATGAGCAGTTCTTC.

V usage is TRBV7-6 and J usage is TRBJ2-5; TRBD2 matches 7 bases. Losses at the gene ends were 5 bases for V and 1 base for J; bases not matched to a gene: 7. The CDR3 is made up of 15 amino acids. CDR1 and CDR2 from the germline V gene are SGHVS and FNYEAQ. The CDR3: CASSPSGDPQETQYF. CDR3 nucleotides: TGTGCCAGCAGCCCAAGCGGGGACCCCCAAGAGACCCAGTACTTC.

The J gene is TRBJ2-7, the V gene TRBV20-1; 8 bases fit TRBD2. V trimming: 1 base; J trimming: 1 base; junction bases outside the gene matches: 15. Per the germline V gene, CDR1 is DFQATT and CDR2 is SNEGSKA (reference sequence). This CDR3 is 18 amino acids long. In DNA form, the CDR3 reads TGCAGTGCTAGAGGCGCCGCCCTGTCAAGCGGGGGATCCTACGAGCAGTACTTC. Amino acid sequence: CSARGAALSSGGSYEQYF.

The V call is TRBV7-8, the J call TRBJ2-7; the D call may be TRBD1 or TRBD2 (5 bases each). Deletions cut 5 bases from V and 3 bases from J, with 11 bases between. Germline loops: CDR1 SGHVS, CDR2 FQNEAQ. The CDR3 spans 13 residues. In DNA, the CDR3 is TGTGCCAGCAGCGGGGGACCGAACTACGAGCAGTACTTC. Its protein product is CASSGGPNYEQYF.

Comments on this clonotype: This may be a read error, as it is one base from a much larger clone. DNA for the CDR3: TGTGCCAGCAGTGCTTATCCCAGTGAGCTGAACACTGAAGCTTTCTTT. Translated, it gives CASSAYPSELNTEAFF. This chain uses TRBV2 with TRBJ1-1; no definite D call. V lost 4 bases and J 0 bases, leaving 15 bases between the germline ends. CDR3 length equals 16 residues. Germline assignment: CDR1 SNHLY and CDR2 FYNNEI.

This clonotype was found a few times. The rearrangement joins TRBV12-5 to TRBJ2-1, with 7 bases that match TRBD1. Trimming cost V 6 bases and J 4 bases; bases outside gene matches: 6. The CDR3 is 14 residues long. CDR1 is LGHNT and CDR2 is FRNRAP in the germline V gene. The CDR3 nucleotides read TGTGCTAGTGGAACAGGACAGGAGTACAATGAGCAGTTCTTC. Translated: CASGTGQEYNEQFF.

In this sample, this clonotype turned up many times. The V and J genes are TRBV2 and TRBJ1-1; 7 positions match TRBD1. The CDR3 runs 15 residues. Germline CDR1 is SNHLY and CDR2 is FYNNEI. The V and J ends lost 6 bases and 4 bases, in that order; junction bases with no gene match: 11. This chain's CDR3 is CASRDSTGDVTEAFF. As DNA, the CDR3 is TGTGCCAGCAGAGACTCCACAGGGGATGTCACTGAAGCTTTCTTT.

This clonotype was counted ten times or more. The genes are TRBV3-1 and TRBJ1-6; the D gene is possibly TRBD1 (5 bases). Trimming took off 1 base at V and 5 bases at J, with 9 bases between the two ends. Per germline, CDR1 LGHDT and CDR2 YNNKEL (reference sequence). The CDR3 totals 15 residues. DNA for the CDR3: TGTGCCAGCAGCCAAGTCCGAGGGGATAATTCACCCCTCCACTTT. It specifies CASSQVRGDNSPLHF.

In this sample, this clonotype turned up many times. V gene TRBV30 combines with J gene TRBJ1-5; 7 nucleotides line up with TRBD1. CDR1 GTSNPN and CDR2 SVGIG come from the germline V gene (reference sequence). The CDR3 totals 14 residues. V trimming: 1 base; J trimming: 3 bases; junction bases outside the gene matches: 3. The DNA for the CDR3 is TGTGCCTGGAGTGGGGGACAGTCCAATCAGCCCCAGCATTTT. This translates into CAWSGGQSNQPQHF.

CDR3 protein: CASSLDSGWNTEAFF. The DNA for the CDR3 is TGTGCCAGCAGCTTGGATTCAGGGTGGAACACTGAAGCTTTCTTT. The chain links TRBV5-6 to TRBJ1-1; a possible D gene is TRBD1 (5 bases). CDR3 length: 15 amino acids. Germline CDR1 SGHDT, CDR2 YYEEEE. The ends were cut back, 0 bases at V and 1 base at J, with 10 bases in the middle.

Written as DNA, the CDR3 is TGCGCCAGCAGCCCATCGGGGGACAGGAGCCTCTATGGCTACACCTTC. This codes for CASSPSGDRSLYGYTF. V is TRBV5-1 and J is TRBJ1-2; 8 nucleotides match TRBD1. V gave up 4 bases and J gave up 4 bases; unmatched junction bases: 12. The CDR3 is 16 residues long. Germline V gene lookup returns CDR1 SGHRS and CDR2 YFSETQ.